A single sample is the source of the 10 T cell receptor beta chains below, sequenced in a study of cytomegalovirus exposure and HLA in healthy donors. The PCR made use of 60 Vbeta and 13 Jbeta primers. Profiled with immunoSEQ multiplex PCR; TCRdb holds only in-frame clones, not every one. The table for this sample gives about 170,000 clones. Specimen: PBMCs. These receptors all come from a woman aged 55-70 years in good health and CMV-seronegative.

This chain joins TRBV5-1 and TRBJ1-3; tentative D call: TRBD1 (6 bases). CDR1 and CDR2 from the germline V gene are SGHRS and YFSETQ. V shed 4 bases and J shed 3 bases, with 14 bases lying between them. The CDR3 extends over 15 amino acids. This CDR3 reads CASSLPQGSGNTIYF. For the CDR3, the DNA is TGCGCCAGCAGCCTCCCACAGGGAAGTGGAAACACCATATATTTT.

The V call is TRBV7-9, the J call TRBJ2-1, with D maybe TRBD2 (6 bases). CDR1 is SEHNR, CDR2 FQNEAQ, per germline (reference sequence). V shed 5 bases and J shed 0 bases, with 17 bases lying between them. CDR3 length equals 17 residues. CDR3 in DNA: TGTGCCAGCAGCCTAATCGGGGGAGCGTCCTCCTACAATGAGCAGTTCTTC. This gives the protein CASSLIGGASSYNEQFF.

The CDR3: CASSDRVTGELFF. CDR3 in DNA: TGTGCCAGCAGTGACAGGGTCACCGGGGAGCTGTTTTTT. The chain uses TRBV7-3 and TRBJ2-2; TRBD1 matches at 7 bases. V lost 6 bases and J lost 4; bases outside the gene matches: 2. CDR1 SGHTA and CDR2 FQGTGA come from the germline V gene. The length of the CDR3 is 13 residues.

The gene calls are TRBV5-5 and TRBJ2-7; TRBD2 aligns across 11 bases. The CDR3 has 15 residues. Trimming at V came to 4 bases and at J to 0 bases, leaving 3 bases not matched to a gene. Germline V gives CDR1 SGHKS, CDR2 YYEKEE (reference sequence). The chain's CDR3 is CASSLGLAGSYEQYF. CDR3 nucleotide sequence: TGTGCCAGCAGCCTTGGACTAGCGGGCTCCTACGAGCAGTACTTC.

This sequence joins TRBV12-5 and TRBJ2-7; 8 positions match TRBD2. The CDR3 runs to 15 residues. Germline V gene lookup returns CDR1 LGHNT and CDR2 FRNRAP. Germline trimming cut 3 bases from V and 5 bases from J; bases unmatched to any gene: 9. The CDR3 DNA sequence: TGTGCTAGTGGTTTTTCACGGGAGGGCCGCGACGAGCAGTACTTC. Protein sequence: CASGFSREGRDEQYF.

DNA for the CDR3: TGCGCCAGCAGCTTCGGACAGGTCCGTAATGAAAAACTGTTTTTT. This codes for CASSFGQVRNEKLFF. The V gene is TRBV5-1, the J gene TRBJ1-4; 7 positions agree with TRBD1. This CDR3 is built from 15 residues. Germline V gene lookup returns CDR1 SGHRS and CDR2 YFSETQ. V was clipped by 2 bases and J by 4 bases; unmatched bases: 5.

Worth noting for this clone: Other DNA sequences in this sample translate to the same CDR3. The chain uses TRBV5-4 and TRBJ2-5; 11 positions match TRBD2. Trimming at V came to 0 bases and at J to 2 bases, leaving 3 bases not matched to a gene. The CDR3 covers 16 residues. Per the germline V gene, CDR1 is SGHNT and CDR2 is YYREEE (reference sequence). CDR3 in DNA: TGTGCCAGCAGCTTGGGGCTAGCGGGGGGTCAAGAGACCCAGTACTTC. It yields the protein CASSLGLAGGQETQYF.

This chain links TRBV7-6 with TRBJ2-2, with 9 positions matching TRBD1. CDR1 and CDR2 from the germline V gene are SGHVS and FNYEAQ. CDR3 length equals 17 residues. Trimming at V came to 1 base and at J to 6 bases, leaving 9 bases not matched to a gene. For the CDR3, the DNA is TGTGCCAGCAGCTTAGTAAGGACAGGGGATTCGGCCGGGGAGCTGTTTTTT. The encoded protein is CASSLVRTGDSAGELFF.

Here the CDR3 reads CAWSRVVYGYTF. CDR3 nucleotide sequence: TGTGCCTGGAGCCGGGTGGTCTATGGCTACACCTTC. The chain joins TRBV30 to TRBJ1-2; D gene unclear. Germline V gene lookup returns CDR1 GTSNPN and CDR2 SVGIG (reference sequence). Between the trimmed V and J ends, which lost 3 bases and 4 bases, there was a span of 9 bases. This CDR3 is 12 amino acids long.

The chain has TRBV6-1 and TRBJ1-2; unclear D gene. Germline-derived CDR1 and CDR2 are MNHNS and SASEGT. V lost 3 bases to trimming and J lost 1 base, with 15 bases between them. The CDR3 covers 16 residues. The CDR3 spells CASSDVWGDYNYGYTF. CDR3 nucleotides: TGTGCCAGCAGTGATGTATGGGGAGACTATAACTATGGCTACACCTTC.